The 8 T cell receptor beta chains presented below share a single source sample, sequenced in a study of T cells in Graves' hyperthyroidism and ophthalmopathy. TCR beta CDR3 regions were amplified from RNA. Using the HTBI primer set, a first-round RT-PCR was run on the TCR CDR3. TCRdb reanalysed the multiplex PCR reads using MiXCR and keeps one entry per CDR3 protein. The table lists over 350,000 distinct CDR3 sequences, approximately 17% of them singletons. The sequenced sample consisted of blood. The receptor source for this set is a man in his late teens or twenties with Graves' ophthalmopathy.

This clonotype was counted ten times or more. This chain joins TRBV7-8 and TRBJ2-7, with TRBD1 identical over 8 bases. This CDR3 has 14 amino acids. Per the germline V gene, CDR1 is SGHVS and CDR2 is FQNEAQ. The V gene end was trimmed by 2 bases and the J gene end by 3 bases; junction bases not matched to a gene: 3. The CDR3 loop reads CASSLKGQDYEQYF. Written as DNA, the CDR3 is TGTGCCAGCAGCTTAAAGGGACAGGACTACGAGCAGTACTTC.

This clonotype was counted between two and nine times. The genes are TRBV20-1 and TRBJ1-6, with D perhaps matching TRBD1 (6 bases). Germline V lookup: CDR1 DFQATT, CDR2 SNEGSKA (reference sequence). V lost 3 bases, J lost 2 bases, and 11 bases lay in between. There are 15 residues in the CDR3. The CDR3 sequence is CSASPGDAYNSPLHF. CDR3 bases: TGCAGTGCTAGCCCAGGGGACGCCTATAATTCACCCCTCCACTTT.

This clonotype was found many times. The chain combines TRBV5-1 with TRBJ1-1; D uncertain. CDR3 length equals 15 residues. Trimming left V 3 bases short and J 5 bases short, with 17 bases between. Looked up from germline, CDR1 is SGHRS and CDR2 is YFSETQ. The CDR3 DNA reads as TGCGCCAGCAGCTCGGACTCGGACTTTATGACTGAAGCTTTCTTT. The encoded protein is CASSSDSDFMTEAFF.

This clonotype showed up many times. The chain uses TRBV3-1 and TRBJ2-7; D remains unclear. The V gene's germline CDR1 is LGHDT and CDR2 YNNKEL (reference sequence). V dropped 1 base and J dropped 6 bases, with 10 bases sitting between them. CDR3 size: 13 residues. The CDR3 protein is CASSQGDLREQYF. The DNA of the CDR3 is TGTGCCAGCAGCCAAGGTGACTTACGCGAGCAGTACTTC.

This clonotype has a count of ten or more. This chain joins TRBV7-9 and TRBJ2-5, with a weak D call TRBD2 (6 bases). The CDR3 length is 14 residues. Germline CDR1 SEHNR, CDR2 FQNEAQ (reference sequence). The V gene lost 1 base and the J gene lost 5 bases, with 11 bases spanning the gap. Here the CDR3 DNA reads TGTGCCAGCAGCTTAGAACCTAGCGAGGAGACCCAGTACTTC. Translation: CASSLEPSEETQYF.

CDR3 protein: CASSPLVGELFF. The CDR3 DNA sequence: TGTGCCAGCTCACCACTAGTCGGGGAGCTGTTTTTT. V gene TRBV18 combines with J gene TRBJ2-2, with D uncertain. The CDR3 contains 12 residues. Germline V gene lookup returns CDR1 KGHSH and CDR2 LQKENI. V lost 1 base and J lost 7, with 4 bases in between.

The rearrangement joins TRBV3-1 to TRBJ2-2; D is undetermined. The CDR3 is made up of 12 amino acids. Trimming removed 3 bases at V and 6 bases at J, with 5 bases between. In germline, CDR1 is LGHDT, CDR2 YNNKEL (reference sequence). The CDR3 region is CASSHEAGELFF. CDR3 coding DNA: TGTGCCAGCAGCCATGAGGCCGGGGAGCTGTTTTTT.

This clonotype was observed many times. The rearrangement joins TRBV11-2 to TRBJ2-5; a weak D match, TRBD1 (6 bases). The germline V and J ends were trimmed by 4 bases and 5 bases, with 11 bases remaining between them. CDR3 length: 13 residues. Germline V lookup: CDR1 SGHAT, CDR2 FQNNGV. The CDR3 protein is CASSSGEWETQYF. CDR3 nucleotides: TGTGCCAGCAGCTCAGGGGAATGGGAGACCCAGTACTTC.